The rows below give T cell receptor beta chains drawn from one sample of a study of cytomegalovirus exposure and HLA in healthy donors. Generated by immunoSEQ multiplex PCR, the TCRdb table keeps only in-frame clones and is missing some. The table has about 130,000 clones, roughly two thirds seen once. The sequencing sample was made of PBMCs. These receptors came from a man aged 25 to 40 in good health and CMV-seropositive. The CDR3 runs from the conserved cysteine through the conserved F or W. The D gene is left open where the match is weak. Only some rows state a clone size, as once, few, many or a class for expanded clones.

clone_size j_call d_call v_call cdr3_nt cdr3_aa
- TRBJ1-4 TRBD1 TRBV4-2 TGTGCCAGCAGCCAATGGGGGCGCAGGGGGCTTTCTAATGAAAAACTGTTTTTT CASSQWGRRGLSNEKLFF
- TRBJ2-7 TRBD1 TRBV5-6 TGTGCCAGCAGCTTCACTAGGACAGGGGATAGCGAGCAGTACTTC CASSFTRTGDSEQYF
few TRBJ2-3 TRBD2 TRBV6-5 TGTGCCAGCACCACGGGAGGGGGAGGACCAGATACGCAGTATTTT CASTTGGGGPDTQYF
- TRBJ2-3 TRBD1 TRBV7-9 TGTGCCAGCAGCTTGGCGGGACAGGGTAGAGCAGATACGCAGTATTTT CASSLAGQGRADTQYF
- TRBJ2-4 - TRBV28 TGTGCCAGCATCCCAGGGTGGGGAAACATTCAGTACTTC CASIPGWGNIQYF
- TRBJ1-4 - TRBV7-2 TGTGCCAGCAGCTTAGGGTGGCAGGGCGGTGAAAAACTGTCTTTT CASSLGWQGGEKLSF
few TRBJ1-2 - TRBV6-5 TGTGCCAGCAGTTCGGACTTAGTAGAGACCTTC CASSSDLVETF
- TRBJ2-7 - TRBV11-2 TGTGCCAGCGGGGGCAGCCCAACCTACTACGAGCAGTACTTC CASGGSPTYYEQYF
- TRBJ2-7 TRBD1 TRBV5-1 TGCGCCAGCAGCCCGATAACAGGGGGGTCGGCCTACGAGCAGTACTTC CASSPITGGSAYEQYF
- TRBJ2-1 TRBD2 TRBV14 TGTGCCAGCAGCCGGGCGCTACTAGCGGGAGCCCACAATGAGCAGTTCTTC CASSRALLAGAHNEQFF
- TRBJ2-3 TRBD2 TRBV5-1 TGCGCCAGCAGCGGCCGGGGGGGTTCTACAGATACGCAGTATTTT CASSGRGGSTDTQYF
- TRBJ1-5 TRBD1 TRBV5-4 TGTGCCAGCAGCGTACAGGGGACGGGGCCCCAGCATTTT CASSVQGTGPQHF
- TRBJ2-5 - TRBV7-2 TGTGCCAGCAGCTTAGCGAGTCAGGGGCGACCTCAAGAGACCCAGTACTTC CASSLASQGRPQETQYF
- TRBJ1-1 - TRBV28 TGTGCCAGCCGGGACTTCGGCGAAGCTTTCTTT CASRDFGEAFF
- TRBJ2-5 - TRBV7-2 TGTGCCAGCAGCTTCCCCTACCGGGAGACCCAGTACTTC CASSFPYRETQYF
- TRBJ2-3 TRBD2 TRBV25-1 TGTGCCAGCAGTGAAGCTGTTAGCGGGAGCACAGATACGCAGTATTTT CASSEAVSGSTDTQYF
- TRBJ2-1 TRBD2 TRBV5-1 TGCGCCAGCAGCTCAGGGACTAGCGGGACTTTATACAATGAGCAGTTCTTC CASSSGTSGTLYNEQFF
- TRBJ2-7 - TRBV13 TGTGCCAGCAGCTCCCTACAGGGAGGGGTAGCCGACGAGCAGTACTTC CASSSLQGGVADEQYF
- TRBJ1-1 - TRBV5-1 TGCGCCAGCACCAACCTAACGGACACTGAAGCTTTCTTT CASTNLTDTEAFF
- TRBJ2-7 TRBD1 TRBV7-9 TGTGCCAGCAGCTTAGATTCGGCAGGGGGTTTGTACGAGCAGTACTTC CASSLDSAGGLYEQYF
- TRBJ1-2 TRBD1 TRBV6-6 TGTGCCAGCAGCCCCGACAGGGTTAACGGCTACACCTTC CASSPDRVNGYTF
- TRBJ1-3 - TRBV27 TGTGCCAGCAGTCCAACAGGACACCCTGGAAACACCATATATTTT CASSPTGHPGNTIYF
- TRBJ2-2 TRBD2 TRBV7-7 TGTGCTAGCAGCCGGGCGCCGGGACTAGCGAGTAACACCGGGGAGCTGTTTTTT CASSRAPGLASNTGELFF
few TRBJ1-2 - TRBV5-1 TGCGCCAGCAGCTTGCAACAGACAACATATGGCTACACCTTC CASSLQQTTYGYTF
few TRBJ2-3 TRBD2 TRBV7-2 TGTGCCAGCTGGACTAGCGGGAGGACAGATACGCAGTATTTT CASWTSGRTDTQYF
once TRBJ1-1 - TRBV19 TGTGCCAGTAGGGCCCGGTGGACAGCGAACACTGAAGCTTTCTTT CASRARWTANTEAFF
- TRBJ1-2 - TRBV19 TGTGCCAGTATTGGGGGCCCGAATATCCTGTATGGCTACACCTTC CASIGGPNILYGYTF
- TRBJ1-1 - TRBV7-9 TGTGCCAGCAGCAGACAGATTGACACTGAAGCTTTCTTT CASSRQIDTEAFF
- TRBJ2-1 TRBD1 TRBV6-5 TGTGCCAGCAGCTGGACAGGGGATGAGCAGTTCTTC CASSWTGDEQFF
- TRBJ1-2 - TRBV9 TGTGCCAGCAGCGTGGGGCAGGGAAAGCTCTACACCTTC CASSVGQGKLYTF
few TRBJ2-2 - TRBV7-9 TGTGCCAGCAGCGCCTTTTACGGGATTTTAACCGGGGAGCTGTTTTTT CASSAFYGILTGELFF
once TRBJ2-7 TRBD2 TRBV7-2 TGTGCCAGCAGCTCAACTAGCGGCTACGAGCAGTACTTC CASSSTSGYEQYF
- TRBJ2-2 - TRBV1 TGCACCAGCAGCCAGCAAAGCGGGAAGCGTCCCTTGACGAGCACCGGGGAGCTGTTTTTT CTSSQQSGKRPLTSTGELFF
- TRBJ2-7 - TRBV29-1 TGCAGCGTTAGCGGACCCCCCTACGAGCAGTACTTC CSVSGPPYEQYF
- TRBJ2-5 - TRBV6-6 TGTGCCAGCAGTCAGACAGAGATAGAGACCCAGTACTTC CASSQTEIETQYF
- TRBJ2-7 - TRBV30 TGTGCCTGGAGTGTCCCTCGTGAGGGGAGGACCTACGAGCAGTACTTC CAWSVPREGRTYEQYF
- TRBJ2-7 TRBD1 TRBV15 TGTGCCACCAGCCATTCAGGGGGATCGGTCGAGCAGTACTTC CATSHSGGSVEQYF
- TRBJ2-2 - TRBV18 TGTGCCAGCTCACCACCAGTAAGGGAGTCCGGGGAGCTGTTTTTT CASSPPVRESGELFF
- TRBJ2-3 TRBD2 TRBV5-6 TGTGCCAGCAGCTTGGTTTGGCGGGGGTTCGCAGATACGCAGTATTTT CASSLVWRGFADTQYF
- TRBJ1-1 - TRBV5-4 TGTGCCAGCACCTCCCAGGGGAGGGCCGGAGAAGCTTTCTTT CASTSQGRAGEAFF
few TRBJ1-4 TRBD1 TRBV6-5 TGTGCCAGCAGTAAACAGGGGGTTCATGAAAAACTGTTTTTT CASSKQGVHEKLFF
- TRBJ2-7 - TRBV2 TGTGCCAGCAGTGAAGAGGCTCTATGGCAGGGGCTTTACGAGCAGTACTTC CASSEEALWQGLYEQYF
- TRBJ2-1 - TRBV7-9 TGTGCCAGCGAACCTCAATCAGGGAATGAGCAGTTCTTC CASEPQSGNEQFF
- TRBJ2-7 TRBD2 TRBV4-1 TGCGCCAGCAGCCAAGATGAGGGGACTAGCGGGGGTTCCTACGAGCAGTACTTC CASSQDEGTSGGSYEQYF
- TRBJ2-1 TRBD2 TRBV7-3 TGTGCCAGCAGCCCGGGGACTAGCGTTAATGAGCAGTTCTTC CASSPGTSVNEQFF
- TRBJ2-5 - TRBV5-5 TGTGCCAGCAGCTTGGACAGAAGCCAAGAGACCCAGTACTTC CASSLDRSQETQYF
- TRBJ1-1 TRBD1 TRBV7-9 TGTGCCAGCAGCTTAGTTGGGACAGTGGCTTTCTTT CASSLVGTVAFF
- TRBJ2-3 - TRBV4-2 TGTGCCAGCAGCCAAGCGGGTGTAGTCGGGGCAGATACGCAGTATTTT CASSQAGVVGADTQYF
- TRBJ1-2 TRBD1 TRBV19 TGTGCCAGTAGTCCCCGGGGACAGGGGGACTATGGCTACACCTTC CASSPRGQGDYGYTF
- TRBJ1-5 - TRBV6-5 TGTGCCAGCAGCCCAAATTCCTATAGCAATCAGCCCCAGCATTTT CASSPNSYSNQPQHF